The 24 T cell receptor beta chains reported below all come from one sample, sequenced in a study of regulatory T cells in long-lasting Graves disease. Specified time point: persistent/refractory GD, antithyroid drugs over 5 years with positive TRAb. There was RNA extracted from PBMCs, and the TCR library was made from it. Both iRepertoire HTBI primers and Arm-PCR of CDR3 regions were used to build the TCR beta libraries. TCRdb re-called the multiplex PCR reads through MiXCR, storing one row per CDR3 protein. The sample shows under 500,000 distinct CDR3 sequences, around 20% of them seen only once. The input for sequencing was peripheral blood mononuclear cells (PBMCs), taken when the disease was refractory, from a patient treated with antithyroid drugs. These receptors all stem from a female donor with Graves disease.

Only a few counts were recorded for this clonotype. V is TRBV19 and J is TRBJ2-7; 9 nucleotides align to TRBD1. The CDR3 has 17 residues. Trimming at V came to 4 bases and at J to 1 base, leaving 11 bases not matched to a gene. Germline V CDR1 and CDR2: LNHDA, SQIVND (reference sequence). Written as DNA, the CDR3 is TGTGCCAGTAGTAAAACAGGGGGCGCGGTAAGATCCTACGAGCAGTACTTC. It encodes CASSKTGGAVRSYEQYF. Full variable domain (remainder filled in from reference TRBV19 and TRBJ2-7): DGGITQSPKYLFRKEGQNVTLSCEQNLNHDAMYWYRQDPGQGLRLIYYSQIVNDFQKGDIAEGYSVSREKKESFPLTVTSAQKNPTAFYLCASSKTGGAVRSYEQYFGPGTRLTVT.

This clonotype has a handful of counts. The chain uses TRBV18 and TRBJ1-5; 8 bases are shared with TRBD1. The CDR3 spans 19 residues. CDR1 is KGHSH and CDR2 is LQKENI in the germline V gene. With 0 bases clipped from V and 4 bases from J, the junction kept 14 bases outside the gene matches. DNA for the CDR3: TGTGCCAGCTCACCACCCTCCGGGACAGGAGCACCCTTTAATCAGCCCCAGCATTTT. It codes for CASSPPSGTGAPFNQPQHF.

On this clonotype: This probably arose from a read error, given a far larger clone one base away. The chain carries TRBV6-4 and TRBJ2-5; 7 positions agree with TRBD1. In germline, CDR1 is MRHNA, CDR2 SNTAGT. There are 16 residues in the CDR3. The CDR3 here is CASSFYTGAGQETQHF. DNA of the CDR3: TGTGCCAGCAGTTTCTACACAGGGGCCGGACAAGAGACCCAGCACTTC.

The table lists this clonotype with a few counts. This chain links TRBV5-1 with TRBJ2-2, with 11 bases aligning to TRBD2. V lost 4 bases to trimming and J lost 3 bases; unmatched junction nucleotides: 8. This CDR3 contains 17 residues. Germline V gene sequence: CDR1 SGHRS, CDR2 YFSETQ. The CDR3 coding sequence is TGCGCCAGCAGCCATAAGACTAGCGGGAAGGACACCGGGGAGCTGTTTTTT. It codes for CASSHKTSGKDTGELFF. The variable domain in full, completed from reference TRBV5-1 and TRBJ2-2, reads KAGVTQTPRYLIKTRGQQVTLSCSPISGHRSVSWYQQTPGQGLQFLFEYFSETQRNKGNFPGRFSGRQFSNSRSEMNVSTLELGDSALYLCASSHKTSGKDTGELFFGEGSRLTVL.

This clonotype was detected many times. The rearrangement links TRBV28 to TRBJ2-2, with D maybe TRBD2 (5 bases). The CDR3 is 16 amino acids. V was cut by 2 bases and J by 4 bases, with 14 bases left in between. In germline, CDR1 is MDHEN, CDR2 SYDVKM. CDR3 protein: CASSLGVGVGTGELFF. The CDR3, as DNA: TGTGCCAGCAGTTTAGGGGTGGGAGTGGGCACCGGGGAGCTGTTTTTT. Full variable domain (missing parts from reference TRBV28 and TRBJ2-2): DVKVTQSSRYLVKRTGEKVFLECVQDMDHENMFWYRQDPGLGLRLIYFSYDVKMKEKGDIPEGYSVSREKKERFSLILESASTNQTSMYLCASSLGVGVGTGELFFGEGSRLTVL.

J is TRBJ2-7 and V is TRBV7-4; 8 bases line up with TRBD2. V shed 7 bases, J shed 4 bases, and the junction held 12 bases outside the gene matches. The CDR3 covers 15 residues. Germline V gives CDR1 SGHVT, CDR2 SQSDAQ. Here the CDR3 DNA reads TGTGCCAGCACCAGAAGTAGCGGGAAAGCATACGAGCAGTACTTC. Residues: CASTRSSGKAYEQYF.

The CDR3 sequence is CSARAGGGQHTDTQYF. CDR3 DNA sequence: TGCAGTGCTAGAGCGGGAGGGGGACAGCACACAGATACGCAGTATTTT. The chain links TRBV20-1 to TRBJ2-3; D is perhaps TRBD2 (8 bases). Trimming stripped 1 base from V and 2 bases from J, with 16 bases between. The CDR3 spans 16 residues. CDR1 is DFQATT, CDR2 SNEGSKA, per germline (reference sequence).

This clonotype occurred many times. The rearrangement joins TRBV6-1 to TRBJ2-7; D perhaps matches TRBD2 (5 bases). From germline, CDR1 is MNHNS and CDR2 SASEGT. This CDR3 has 11 residues. The V end was cut by 4 bases, the J end by 5 bases, with 6 bases between. CDR3 coding DNA: TGTGCCAGCAGTGTGAGGGACGAGCAGTACTTC. This translates into CASSVRDEQYF.

This clonotype has a count of ten or more. The chain combines TRBV6-1 with TRBJ2-5; 10 bases align to TRBD1. From germline, CDR1 is MNHNS and CDR2 SASEGT. V gave up 7 bases and J gave up 0 bases; unmatched junction bases: 8. The CDR3 consists of 16 residues. CDR3 sequence (DNA): TGTGCCAGCAACCCAAGACAGGGGGCTAACCAAGAGACCCAGTACTTC. It is translated as CASNPRQGANQETQYF.

The table lists this clonotype with many counts. The J gene is TRBJ1-1, the V gene TRBV30; no reliable D call. The germline V gene encodes CDR1 GTSNPN and CDR2 SVGIG (reference sequence). The V end lost 5 bases, the J end lost 6 bases, and 10 bases lay between the germline ends. The CDR3 consists of 11 residues. In DNA, the CDR3 is TGTGCCTGGGACTCTGAGGCTGAAGCTTTCTTT. Protein product: CAWDSEAEAFF. The whole variable domain, remainder taken from reference TRBV30 and TRBJ1-1, is SQTIHQWPATLVQPVGSPLSLECTVEGTSNPNLYWYRQAAGRGLQLLFYSVGIGQISSEVPQNLSASRPQDRQFILSSKKLLLSDSGFYLCAWDSEAEAFFGQGTRLTVV.

This clonotype came up many times. The V call is TRBV10-3, the J call TRBJ2-2; D is perhaps TRBD1 (6 bases). The V end was cut by 0 bases, the J end by 0 bases, with 8 bases between. Per the germline V gene, CDR1 is ENHRY and CDR2 is SYGVKD. The CDR3 spans 16 residues. CDR3 nucleotides: TGTGCCATCAGTGAGTCTAACAGGGCGAACACCGGGGAGCTGTTTTTT. It encodes CAISESNRANTGELFF.

About this clonotype itself: A read error is possible here, since a much larger clone lies one base away. The rearrangement links TRBV18 to TRBJ1-1; D gene unclear. The CDR3 has 14 residues. CDR1 and CDR2 (germline): KGHSH, LQKENI. CDR3: CANSPLPSNTEAFF. CDR3 coding DNA: TGTGCCAACTCACCACTTCCCTCAAACACTGAAGCTTTCTTT.

With respect to this clonotype: A much larger clone sits a single nucleotide away, making a read error possible. The chain carries TRBV6-2 or TRBV6-3 and TRBJ2-1; D possibly matches TRBD1 or TRBD2 (6 bases each). The CDR3 totals 13 residues. Per the germline V gene, CDR1 is MNHEY and CDR2 is SVGEGT. The CDR3 here is CASQGTSYNERFF. The CDR3 coding sequence is TGTGCCAGCCAGGGGACTTCCTACAATGAGCGGTTCTTC.

Many counts were recorded for this clonotype. V and J are TRBV28 and TRBJ2-4, with D perhaps being TRBD1 or TRBD2 (5 bases each). The CDR3 is made up of 16 amino acids. V gave up 7 bases and J gave up 3 bases, with 19 bases separating them. The germline V gene has CDR1 MDHEN and CDR2 SYDVKM. CDR3 bases: TGTGCCAGCAAGAGAAGCGGAAAACAGGACAAAAACATTCAGTACTTC. This encodes CASKRSGKQDKNIQYF.

The rearrangement uses TRBV19 and TRBJ1-5; 10 bases fit TRBD1. CDR3 length: 15 amino acids. With V trimmed by 5 bases and J by 7 bases, 8 bases remained unmatched. Per the germline V gene, CDR1 is LNHDA and CDR2 is SQIVND (reference sequence). The CDR3 sequence is CASSLTGTGDQPQHF. As DNA, the CDR3 is TGTGCCAGTAGTTTAACCGGGACAGGGGACCAGCCCCAGCATTTT. Full variable domain (missing parts from reference TRBV19 and TRBJ1-5): DGGITQSPKYLFRKEGQNVTLSCEQNLNHDAMYWYRQDPGQGLRLIYYSQIVNDFQKGDIAEGYSVSREKKESFPLTVTSAQKNPTAFYLCASSLTGTGDQPQHFGDGTRLSIL.

This clonotype showed up many times. The CDR3 is CAWSVGDEQYF. CDR3 DNA sequence: TGTGCCTGGAGTGTAGGAGACGAGCAGTACTTC. V and J are TRBV30 and TRBJ2-7, with D unclear. This CDR3 is built from 11 residues. Germline V gene data show CDR1 as GTSNPN and CDR2 as SVGIG (reference sequence). V shed 0 bases and J shed 5 bases, with 5 bases lying between them.

The chain has TRBV5-8 and TRBJ2-5; either TRBD1 or TRBD2 may supply D (5 bases each). Germline V gene lookup returns CDR1 SGHTS and CDR2 YDEGEE. V lost 4 bases, J lost 5 bases, and 18 bases lay in between. The CDR3 is 15 residues long. The CDR3 nucleotides are TGTGCCAGCAGCGCAGGGACGGCCTCTAGGGAGACCCAGTACTTC. Amino acids: CASSAGTASRETQYF.

This clonotype was detected ten times or more. The chain recombines TRBV30 with TRBJ1-1; D gene unclear. V dropped 1 base and J dropped 1 base, with 7 bases sitting between them. Germline CDR1 is GTSNPN and CDR2 is SVGIG (reference sequence). The CDR3 runs to 13 residues. CDR3 in amino acids: CAWSDNANTEAFF. The CDR3 DNA is TGTGCCTGGAGTGATAACGCGAACACTGAAGCTTTCTTT.

This clonotype appeared many times. The rearrangement links TRBV28 to TRBJ2-5; 10 nucleotides match TRBD2. Germline loops: CDR1 MDHEN, CDR2 SYDVKM. J was trimmed by 2 bases and V by 2 bases; bases with no gene match: 5. This CDR3 region has 16 residues. The CDR3: CASSLRTSGRQETQYF. The CDR3 nucleotides are TGTGCCAGCAGTTTAAGGACTAGCGGCCGACAAGAGACCCAGTACTTC.

This clonotype was observed many times. The rearrangement uses TRBV20-1 and TRBJ2-2; weak D call: TRBD1 (5 bases). V lost 4 bases and J lost 6, with 15 bases in between. The germline CDR1 and CDR2 sequences are DFQATT and SNEGSKA (reference sequence). The CDR3 consists of 14 residues. In DNA, the CDR3 is TGCAGTGCTATAACAGGAGAATCCCCCGGGGAGCTGTTTTTT. This codes for CSAITGESPGELFF.

This clonotype was recorded many times. V and J are TRBV3-1 and TRBJ1-2; D is uncertain. V lost 0 bases, J lost 0 bases, and 5 bases lay in between. This CDR3 is 14 amino acids long. From germline, CDR1 is LGHDT and CDR2 YNNKEL (reference sequence). The CDR3 nucleotides are TGTGCCAGCAGCCAAGATGTCCCTAACTATGGCTACACCTTC. Translated, it gives CASSQDVPNYGYTF.

The chain links TRBV3-1 to TRBJ2-3; possible D gene TRBD2, 6 bases. CDR1 LGHDT and CDR2 YNNKEL come from the germline V gene (reference sequence). The length of the CDR3 is 16 residues. V lost 5 bases to trimming and J lost 2 bases, with 17 bases between them. The CDR3 bases are TGTGCCAGCAGCGCTGAAGGACTACCTTCCACAGATACGCAGTATTTT. Amino acid sequence: CASSAEGLPSTDTQYF.

This sequence joins TRBV11-2 and TRBJ2-5; D unclear. Germline V gene sequence: CDR1 SGHAT, CDR2 FQNNGV. The CDR3 length is 12 residues. Between the trimmed V and J ends, which lost 3 bases and 2 bases, there was a span of 4 bases. The CDR3 region is CASSFVQETQYF. DNA for the CDR3: TGTGCCAGCAGCTTTGTACAAGAGACCCAGTACTTC.

This clonotype was counted ten times or more. The chain employs TRBV28 and TRBJ2-5, with TRBD1 as a possible D gene (7 bases). V lost 4 bases to trimming and J lost 5 bases, with 44 bases between them. The CDR3 is 24 residues long. Germline V gene lookup returns CDR1 MDHEN and CDR2 SYDVKM. CDR3 nucleotide sequence: TGTGCCAGCAGTTCATATTACCGACCCGGGACAGTTGGAGGGGGGAGCCGACAGTTGGAGACCCAGTACTTC. Residues: CASSSYYRPGTVGGGSRQLETQYF.